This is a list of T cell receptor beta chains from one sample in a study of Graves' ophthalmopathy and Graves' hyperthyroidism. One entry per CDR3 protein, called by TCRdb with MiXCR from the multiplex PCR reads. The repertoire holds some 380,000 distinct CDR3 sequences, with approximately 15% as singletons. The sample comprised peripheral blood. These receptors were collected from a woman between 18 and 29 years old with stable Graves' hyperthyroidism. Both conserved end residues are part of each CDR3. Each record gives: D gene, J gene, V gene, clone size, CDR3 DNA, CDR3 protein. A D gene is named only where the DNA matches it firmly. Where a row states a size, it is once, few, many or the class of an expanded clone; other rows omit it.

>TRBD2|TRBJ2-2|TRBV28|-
TGTGCCAGCTCCCCAGCGGGGAGGAACACCGGGGAGCTGTGTTTT
CASSPAGRNTGELCF
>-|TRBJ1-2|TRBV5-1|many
TGCGCCAGCAGCTTTAGGACAAACGATGGCTACACCTTC
CASSFRTNDGYTF
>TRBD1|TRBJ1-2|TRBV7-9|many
TGTGCCAGCAGCACGACAGGGATCTATGGCTACACCTTC
CASSTTGIYGYTF
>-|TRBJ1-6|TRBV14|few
TGTGCCAGCAGCCAAGATACGCTCAATGATCTCCACTTT
CASSQDTLNDLHF
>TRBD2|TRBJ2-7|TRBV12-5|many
TGTGCTAGTGGGGATTTACTAGCGGGGTTCTACGAGCAGTACTTC
CASGDLLAGFYEQYF
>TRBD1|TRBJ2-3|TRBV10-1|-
TGCGCCAGCAGTCGACAGGGAAGGACCACAGATACGCAGTATTTT
CASSRQGRTTDTQYF
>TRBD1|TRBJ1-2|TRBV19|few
TGTGCCAGTAGTTGGACAGGTAGCCGTGGCTACACCTTC
CASSWTGSRGYTF
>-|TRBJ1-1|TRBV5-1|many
TGCGCCAGCAGCTTCAACAGGGTAAGGGCTTTCTTT
CASSFNRVRAFF
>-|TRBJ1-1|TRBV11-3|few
TGTGCCAGCAGCTTGGTAGTGGGAGTGGCCACTGAAGCTTTCTTT
CASSLVVGVATEAFF
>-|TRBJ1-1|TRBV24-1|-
TGTGCCACCCGAGGGCCAGGGTTCAGCACTGAAGCTTTCTTT
CATRGPGFSTEAFF
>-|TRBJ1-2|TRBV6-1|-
TGTGCCAGCAGTGAAGCGGAAGGGGGTTCTTATGGCTACACCTTC
CASSEAEGGSYGYTF
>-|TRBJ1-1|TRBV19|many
TGTGCCAGTAGTATAGATGCAGCTAGAATACCGAACACTGAAGCTTTCTTT
CASSIDAARIPNTEAFF
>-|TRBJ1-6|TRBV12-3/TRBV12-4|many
TGTGCCAGCAGTCGGACCGCCTTTAATTCACCCCTCCACTTT
CASSRTAFNSPLHF
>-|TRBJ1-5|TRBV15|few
TGTGCCACCAGCAGAGTCGGCAGGGACAATCAGCCCCAGCATTTT
CATSRVGRDNQPQHF
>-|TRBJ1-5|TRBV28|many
TGTGCCAGCAAAAGGACGGACGTTGGACAGCCCCAGCATTTT
CASKRTDVGQPQHF
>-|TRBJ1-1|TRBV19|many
TGTGCCAGTAGCTTGATGATAAACACTGAAGCTTTCTTT
CASSLMINTEAFF
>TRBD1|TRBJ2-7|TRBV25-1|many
TGTGCCAGCAGTGATGGACAGGGCCCCTACGAGCAGTACTTC
CASSDGQGPYEQYF
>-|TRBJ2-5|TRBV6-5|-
TGTGCCATACAGGGTCAATACGAGACCCAGTACTTC
CAIQGQYETQYF
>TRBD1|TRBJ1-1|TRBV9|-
TGTGCCAGCAGCGTAGATCAGGGGGTCGGCATGAACACTGAAGCTTTCTTT
CASSVDQGVGMNTEAFF
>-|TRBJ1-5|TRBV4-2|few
TGTGCCAGCAGCCAAGGAAGGGGGGGCAATCAGCCCCAGCATTTT
CASSQGRGGNQPQHF
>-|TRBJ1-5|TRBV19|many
TGTGCCAGTAGTATGATGGACGGCGACGGTCAGCCCCAGCATTTT
CASSMMDGDGQPQHF
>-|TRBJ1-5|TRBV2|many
TGTGCCAGCAGCTACCCGGGGACGGGAAGCAATCAGCCCCAGCATTTT
CASSYPGTGSNQPQHF
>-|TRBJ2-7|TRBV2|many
TGTGCCAGCAGAGACACCAAACTCTTCTCCTACGAGCAGTACTTC
CASRDTKLFSYEQYF
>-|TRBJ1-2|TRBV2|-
TGTGCCAGCATGGAATATGGCTACACCTTT
CASMEYGYTF
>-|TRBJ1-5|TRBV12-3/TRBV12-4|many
TGTGCCAGCAGTATAGATGGATTGAGCAATCAGCCCCAGCATTTT
CASSIDGLSNQPQHF
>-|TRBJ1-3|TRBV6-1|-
TGTGCCAGCAGTGAATACCGGAGCTCTGGAAACACCATATATTTT
CASSEYRSSGNTIYF
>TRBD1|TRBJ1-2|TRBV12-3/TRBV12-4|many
TGTGCCAGCAGCTGGGATCTACAGGGGGCGTATGGCTACACCTTC
CASSWDLQGAYGYTF
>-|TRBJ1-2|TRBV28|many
TGTGCCAGCAGTTCCTCAGTCCCCCGAGGTGACACCTTC
CASSSSVPRGDTF
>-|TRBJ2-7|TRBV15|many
TGTGCCACCAGCAGAGATCTCGATTCTCCATACAGGATCTCCTACGAGCAGTACTTC
CATSRDLDSPYRISYEQYF
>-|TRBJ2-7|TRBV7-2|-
TGTGCCAGCAGCTATAACGGGCCTACCGAGCAGTACTTC
CASSYNGPTEQYF
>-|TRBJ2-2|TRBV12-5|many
TGTGCTAGTGGTTTTCCTCTCGGCGGGGAGCTGTTTTTT
CASGFPLGGELFF
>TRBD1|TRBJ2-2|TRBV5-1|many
TGCGCCAGCAGCTTACGGACAGGGCCGAGCTTGAACACCGGGGAGCTGTTTTTT
CASSLRTGPSLNTGELFF
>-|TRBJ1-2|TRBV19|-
TGTGCCAGTAGGGTCGCTCATGGGGATGGCTACACCTTC
CASRVAHGDGYTF
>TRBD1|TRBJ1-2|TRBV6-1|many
TGTGCCAGCAGCCTTGGACAGGGGTTATTCGGCTACACCTTC
CASSLGQGLFGYTF
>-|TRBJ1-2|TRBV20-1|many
TGCAGTGCTTACGTCCCTAACTATGGCTACACCTTC
CSAYVPNYGYTF
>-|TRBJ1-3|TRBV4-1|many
TGCGCCAGCAGCCTCCTTTGGGGGACAACTGGAAACACCATATATTTT
CASSLLWGTTGNTIYF
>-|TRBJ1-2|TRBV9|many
TGTGCCAGCAGCGTAGACGGATCTAACTATGGCTACACCTTC
CASSVDGSNYGYTF
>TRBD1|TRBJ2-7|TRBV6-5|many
TGTGCCAGCAGTTTGGGACAGGGATACTACGAGCAGTACTTC
CASSLGQGYYEQYF
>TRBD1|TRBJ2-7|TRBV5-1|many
TGCGCCAGCAGCTTGGGACAGGGGGCCGCCTACGAGCAGTACTTC
CASSLGQGAAYEQYF
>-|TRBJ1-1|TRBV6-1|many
TGTGCCAGCTACTCACTGGATGGGGCAGAAGCTTTCTTT
CASYSLDGAEAFF
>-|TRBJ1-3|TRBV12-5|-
TGTGCTAGTGGTTTGGTAGGGGGTGGCTCTGGAAACACCATATATTTT
CASGLVGGGSGNTIYF
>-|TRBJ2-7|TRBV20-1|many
TGCAGTGCTTCAACTTCCGAGCAGTACTTC
CSASTSEQYF
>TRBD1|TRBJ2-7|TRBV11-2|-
TGTGCCAGCAGCTTTGGGGGGACAGGGTCCTACGAGCAGTACTTC
CASSFGGTGSYEQYF
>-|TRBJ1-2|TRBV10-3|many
TGTGCCATCAGTGAGTCAAGGGTCGAGGGAGGCTACACCTTC
CAISESRVEGGYTF
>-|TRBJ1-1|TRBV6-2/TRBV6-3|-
TGTGCCACCTTAGAACCGGGACTCGGCACTGAAGCTTTCTTT
CATLEPGLGTEAFF
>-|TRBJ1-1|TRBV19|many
TGTGCCAGTAAATTGGGTTCCACTGAAGCTTTCTTT
CASKLGSTEAFF
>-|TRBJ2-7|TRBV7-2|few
TGTGCCAGCAGCTTAGCGCGCCCCTACGAGCAGTACTTC
CASSLARPYEQYF
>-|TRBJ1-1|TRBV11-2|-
TGTGCCAGCAGCTTAGGTCCCATGGGGATCAACACTGAAGCTTTCTTT
CASSLGPMGINTEAFF
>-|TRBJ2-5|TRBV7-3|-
TGTGCCAGCAGCCTCACTAGTAGCGAGACCCAGTACTTC
CASSLTSSETQYF
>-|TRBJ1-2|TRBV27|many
TGTGCCAGCAGAGAGGGGGGTGGTGGCTACACCTTC
CASREGGGGYTF
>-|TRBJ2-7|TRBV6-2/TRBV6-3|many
TGTGCCAGCACTTCAATGGTGGAGGTCTCCTACGAGCAGTACTTC
CASTSMVEVSYEQYF
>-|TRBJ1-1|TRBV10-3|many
TGTGCCATCAGTGGCGCCCATGAGAGGGGGTTCTTT
CAISGAHERGFF